These 16 T cell receptor beta chains came from one sample sequenced in a study of post-analysis software for immune sequencing data. Findings of the study overall: Comparison of patients with controls showed a handful of TRBV segments more frequent in patients, TRBV5-6, TRBV5-1 and TRBV20-1 among them.

No antigen is known for these receptors. Unique molecular identifiers had been added to the TCR beta cDNA libraries. TCRdb analysed the PCR reads with MiXCR anew, one entry per CDR3 protein. The sample has about 540,000 distinct CDR3 sequences; 30% to 40% are singletons. Sequencing used blood. The receptors were gathered from a girl between 2 and 17 years old with multiple sclerosis.

This clonotype was detected only a few times. This chain links TRBV20-1 with TRBJ2-1; 7 bases line up with TRBD1. V was pared by 6 bases and J by 5 bases, with 10 bases of the junction left unmatched. This CDR3 region has 14 residues. Looked up from germline, CDR1 is DFQATT and CDR2 is SNEGSKA (reference sequence). The CDR3 bases are TGCAGTGCCAGCCGGGACAGCCTCAACAATGAGCAGTTCTTC. The encoded protein is CSASRDSLNNEQFF.

This clonotype was observed many times. DNA of the CDR3: TGTGCCAGCTCACCGTCAGATACGCAGTATTTT. This gives the protein CASSPSDTQYF. This chain links TRBV18 with TRBJ2-3; D not resolved. Looked up from germline, CDR1 is KGHSH and CDR2 is LQKENI. The CDR3 covers 11 residues. Trimming cost V 3 bases and J 4 bases, with 2 bases left between them.

The chain links TRBV12-3 or TRBV12-4 to TRBJ2-1, with 8 positions matching TRBD1. The CDR3 is 17 amino acids. V gave up 5 bases and J gave up 4 bases; unmatched junction bases: 13. CDR3 sequence reads: CASSSWTGPFLYNEQFF. The CDR3 DNA follows: TGTGCCAGCAGTAGCTGGACAGGGCCCTTCCTTTACAATGAGCAGTTCTTC.

This clonotype occurred a few times. The chain combines TRBV7-9 with TRBJ1-5; D is undetermined. Germline lookup yields CDR1 SEHNR and CDR2 FQNEAQ (reference sequence). The CDR3 totals 14 residues. Trimming stripped 4 bases from V and 4 bases from J, with 11 bases between. CDR3 in amino acids: CASSSAAVNQPQHF. As DNA, the CDR3 is TGTGCCAGCAGCTCTGCAGCAGTAAATCAGCCCCAGCATTTT.

The chain carries TRBV4-1 and TRBJ1-5; tentatively, D is TRBD1 (5 bases). This CDR3 has 15 amino acids. V shed 1 base and J shed 4 bases, with 11 bases lying between them. The V gene's germline CDR1 is MGHRA and CDR2 YSYEKL. CDR3 in amino acids: CASSQVWGFNQPQHF. DNA of the CDR3: TGCGCCAGCAGCCAAGTTTGGGGGTTTAATCAGCCCCAGCATTTT.

J is TRBJ2-5 and V is TRBV7-8; TRBD1 agrees at 10 bases. Germline assignment: CDR1 SGHVS and CDR2 FQNEAQ. The junction had 10 bases not matched to a gene; V was cut back by 2 bases and J by 7 bases. CDR3 size: 16 residues. In DNA, the CDR3 is TGTGCCAGCAGCTTACCCACGACAGGGGGCGCAGGGACCCAGTACTTC. Its protein is CASSLPTTGGAGTQYF.

V gene TRBV11-2 combines with J gene TRBJ2-1; 16 bases agree with TRBD2. This CDR3 is 18 amino acids long. CDR1 is SGHAT and CDR2 is FQNNGV in the germline V gene. V trimming: 6 bases; J trimming: 13 bases; junction bases outside the gene matches: 18. The CDR3 DNA reads as TGTGCCAGCAGGTCCGGGACTAGCGGGGGGGCTTTTTCCGAGACCCAGTTCTTC. Translation gives CASRSGTSGGAFSETQFF.

The CDR3 nucleotides read TGTGCCAGAGAGGGGACAGGGAATTCAAACGGGGAGCTGTTTTTT. Translated, it gives CAREGTGNSNGELFF. The chain has TRBV2 and TRBJ2-2; 9 bases map to TRBD1. The CDR3 length is 15 residues. In germline, CDR1 is SNHLY, CDR2 FYNNEI. V lost 9 bases to trimming and J lost 7 bases; unmatched junction nucleotides: 12.

This sequence joins TRBV10-3 and TRBJ2-1, with D possibly being TRBD1 (7 bases). Germline CDR1 ENHRY, CDR2 SYGVKD. This CDR3 has 13 residues. Between the trimmed V and J ends, which lost 2 bases and 7 bases, there was a span of 9 bases. The DNA of the CDR3 is TGTGCCATCAGTGAGGCAGGGGGGAATGAGCAGTTCTTC. This encodes CAISEAGGNEQFF.

This clonotype was seen more than once but under ten times. V is TRBV24-1 and J is TRBJ1-2, with 11 positions matching TRBD1. V dropped 4 bases and J dropped 4; count of bases not matched to a gene: 4. The CDR3 is made up of 15 amino acids. Germline CDR1 KGHDR, CDR2 SFDVKD. This CDR3 reads CATSETGTGGYGYTF. The CDR3 bases are TGTGCCACCAGTGAGACCGGGACAGGGGGCTATGGCTACACCTTC.

This clonotype has more than one count but fewer than ten. The chain is built from TRBV18 and TRBJ2-5; D perhaps matches TRBD2 (5 bases). The CDR3 contains 12 residues. Germline V CDR1 and CDR2: KGHSH, LQKENI. The V and J ends lost 6 bases and 5 bases respectively, with 10 bases between them. DNA for the CDR3: TGTGCCAGCTCGTCGAGGGCCGAGACCCAGTACTTC. This translates into CASSSRAETQYF.

The V call is TRBV5-4, the J call TRBJ2-1, with 12 bases matching TRBD2. CDR1 and CDR2 from the germline V gene are SGHNT and YYREEE (reference sequence). The CDR3 contains 16 residues. V shed 0 bases and J 6 bases; nucleotides not matched to a gene: 4. The CDR3 bases are TGTGCCAGCAGCTTGGGCACTAGCGGGGGGCTCAATGAGCAGTTCTTC. Protein product: CASSLGTSGGLNEQFF.

A few counts support this clonotype. The chain recombines TRBV14 with TRBJ1-5; D remains unclear. V was pared by 8 bases and J by 4 bases, with 12 bases between. Germline V lookup: CDR1 SGHDN, CDR2 FVKESK. This CDR3 comprises 13 residues. The CDR3 nucleotides are TGTGCCAGCTCCGCTGATCTGAATCAGCCCCAGCATTTT. It codes for CASSADLNQPQHF.

The chain employs TRBV5-1 and TRBJ2-6; unclear D gene. V dropped 4 bases and J dropped 0 bases, with 17 bases sitting between them. This CDR3 has 18 residues. Germline CDR1 is SGHRS and CDR2 is YFSETQ. Written as DNA, the CDR3 is TGCGCCAGCAGCATCGGTCATCTCGGATTCTCTGGGGCCAACGTCCTGACTTTC. This translates into CASSIGHLGFSGANVLTF.

This clonotype appeared a few times. The chain employs TRBV7-9 and TRBJ1-2; D unclear. Deletions cut 2 bases from V and 0 bases from J, with 10 bases between. The CDR3 totals 15 residues. Germline V gene sequence: CDR1 SEHNR, CDR2 FQNEAQ (reference sequence). In nucleotides, the CDR3 is TGTGCCAGCAGCTTATCGGGGTTTACTAACTATGGCTACACCTTC. Translation: CASSLSGFTNYGYTF.

This chain uses TRBV20-1 with TRBJ1-1; D is uncertain. Deletions cut 6 bases from V and 1 base from J, with 12 bases between. Germline V CDR1 and CDR2: DFQATT, SNEGSKA (reference sequence). The CDR3 covers 13 residues. The CDR3 spells CSAPTPGNTEAFF. CDR3 DNA sequence: TGCAGTGCCCCTACCCCAGGGAACACTGAAGCTTTCTTT.